The clone carrying this T cell receptor (beta chain) was detected only once. Mismatch with germline at one junction end may stem from a read error. In germline, CDR1 is MNHEY, CDR2 SMNVEV (reference sequence). The CDR3 consists of 16 residues. The data derive from a study of regulatory and conventional T cells in RAG deficiency. Clones were read by immunoSEQ multiplex PCR, and TCRdb kept only the in-frame ones, dropping some. The repertoire consists of 30,000 to 40,000 clones, with about 89% occurring once and the leading ten covering about 13%. These data were also reused for a study on regulatory T cells. From that study: The PCR used 52 TRBV and 13 TRBJ primers.

Input material: CD8+ T cells sorted from blood. The rearrangement links TRBV27 to TRBJ1-6, with 9 nucleotides matching TRBD1. The receptor was isolated from a human donor in good health. The CDR3 here is CASSLLQGQGNSPPHF. DNA for the CDR3: TGTGCCAGCAGTTTATTACAGGGACAGGGAAATTCACCCCCCCACTTT.